The TCR beta chain described here comes from a study of blood T cell repertoires in COVID-19. Study-wide context: Specimens from acute and convalescent COVID-19 originated in the United States, Italy and Spain. PBMCs, B-cell-depleted T cells, or T cells were the source of the cDNA or gDNA that made up the material.

This clone was seen only a few times. Per the original data handling: Nucleated cell counts were estimated from reference gene primer amplification. Assay: immunoSEQ multiplex PCR; the TCRdb copy retains only in-frame clones and omits some. V and J calls and clone size are as listed in that table; D and trimming were resolved from the DNA. The sample lists about 93,000 clones; about 80% were seen once. The sequenced material came from peripheral blood. The receptor comes from a human donor in a cohort sampled during active COVID-19.

CDR3: CASSTGTGGEKLFF. The CDR3 DNA is TGTGCCAGCAGCACAGGGACAGGGGGTGAAAAACTGTTTTTT. The chain is built from TRBV5-4 and TRBJ1-4; 11 bases align to TRBD1. Germline CDR1 reads SGHNT; CDR2 reads YYREEE (reference sequence). V trimming: 4 bases; J trimming: 7 bases; junction bases outside the gene matches: 3. The CDR3 is 14 residues long.